These 8 T cell receptor beta chains originate from one sample sequenced in a study of shared clonotypes between healthy human individuals. The method was immunoSEQ multiplex PCR; TCRdb's version includes in-frame clones alone and lacks a portion of them. The sample holds around 700,000 clones; 92% are singletons and the top ten take 24%. CD8 cells regarded as naive lacked CD45RO, were positively chosen for CCR7, and omitted terminally differentiated effector memory CD45RA+ cells. The sequenced sample consisted of naive CD8+ T cells sorted from blood. These receptor sequences come from a man younger than 40 in good health.

This clone has a single count. The gene calls are TRBV7-9 and TRBJ1-1; D possibly corresponds to TRBD1 (5 bases). Trimming took off 3 bases at V and 4 bases at J, with 9 bases between the two ends. Germline V gene lookup returns CDR1 SEHNR and CDR2 FQNEAQ (reference sequence). The CDR3 loop spans 13 amino acids. In DNA, the CDR3 is TGTGCCAGCAGCTTCGAAGGGACCACTGAAGCTTTCTTT. Its translation: CASSFEGTTEAFF.

The gene calls are TRBV28 and TRBJ2-3; TRBD2 is a possible D gene (5 bases). The V and J ends lost 3 bases and 1 base respectively, with 14 bases between them. The CDR3 sequence is 16 residues long. CDR1 MDHEN and CDR2 SYDVKM come from the germline V gene. CDR3 amino acids: CASSFPPVGGTDTQYF. CDR3 nucleotide sequence: TGTGCCAGCAGTTTTCCCCCGGTCGGGGGCACAGATACGCAGTATTTT.

The chain combines TRBV6-5 with TRBJ1-5, with unresolved D. CDR1 is MNHEY and CDR2 is SVGAGI in the germline V gene. V dropped 5 bases and J dropped 2 bases, with 13 bases sitting between them. The CDR3 consists of 15 residues. The CDR3 bases are TGTGCCAGCAGTCCCCTCGGAGGTGGCAATCAGCCCCAGCATTTT. It is translated as CASSPLGGGNQPQHF.

Here the CDR3 reads CASSQTGRYEQYF. The CDR3 DNA follows: TGTGCCAGCAGCCAAACAGGAAGATACGAGCAGTACTTC. V usage is TRBV14 and J usage is TRBJ2-5, with D perhaps matching TRBD1 (5 bases). The DNA end is a closer match to TRBJ2-7, so the J assignment may be wrong. The V gene's germline CDR1 is SGHDN and CDR2 FVKESK. The CDR3 runs to 13 residues.

This chain uses TRBV7-8 with TRBJ2-1, with 8 bases lining up with TRBD2. V was clipped by 5 bases and J by 8 bases; unmatched bases: 11. The CDR3 is 15 amino acids. Germline lookup yields CDR1 SGHVS and CDR2 FQNEAQ. Here the CDR3 DNA reads TGTGCCAGCAGCACAGTCAGCGGGAGTTGGTATGAGCAGTTCTTC. Translated, it gives CASSTVSGSWYEQFF.

The V gene is TRBV19, the J gene TRBJ1-5; weak D call: TRBD1 (5 bases). Per germline, CDR1 LNHDA and CDR2 SQIVND (reference sequence). V was shortened by 1 base and J by 6 bases, with 16 bases between the two germline ends. CDR3 size: 16 residues. DNA of the CDR3: TGTGCCAGTAGTATAGCAATGGGCAGGGTGGCTCAGCCCCAGCATTTT. Its translation: CASSIAMGRVAQPQHF.

The V call is TRBV29-1, the J call TRBJ2-1; 8 bases line up with TRBD2. The CDR3 length is 16 residues. Germline CDR1 SQVTM, CDR2 ANQGSEA. V was clipped by 6 bases and J by 3 bases; unmatched bases: 13. Here the CDR3 DNA reads TGCAGCGTCGAGAACCTTGCGGGGGGCCACTACAATGAGCAGTTCTTC. Amino acid sequence: CSVENLAGGHYNEQFF.

This chain links TRBV2 with TRBJ2-1, with 9 bases that match TRBD2. From germline, CDR1 is SNHLY and CDR2 FYNNEI. Losses at the gene ends were 7 bases for V and 4 bases for J; bases not matched to a gene: 5. There are 14 residues in the CDR3. This chain's CDR3 is CASTTTSGYNEQFF. In DNA form, the CDR3 reads TGTGCCAGCACCACGACTAGCGGTTACAATGAGCAGTTCTTC.